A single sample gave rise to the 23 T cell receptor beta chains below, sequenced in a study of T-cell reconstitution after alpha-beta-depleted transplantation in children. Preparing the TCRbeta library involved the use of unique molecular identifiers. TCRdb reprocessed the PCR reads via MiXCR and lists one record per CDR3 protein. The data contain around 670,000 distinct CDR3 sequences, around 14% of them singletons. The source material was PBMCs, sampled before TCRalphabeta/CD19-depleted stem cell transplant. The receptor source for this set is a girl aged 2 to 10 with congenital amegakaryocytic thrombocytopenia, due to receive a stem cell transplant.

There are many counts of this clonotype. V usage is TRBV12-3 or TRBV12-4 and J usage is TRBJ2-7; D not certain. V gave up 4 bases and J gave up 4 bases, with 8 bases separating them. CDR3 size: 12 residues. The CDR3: CASSSRLYEQYF. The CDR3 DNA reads TGTGCCAGCAGTTCCCGGTTGTACGAGCAGTACTTC.

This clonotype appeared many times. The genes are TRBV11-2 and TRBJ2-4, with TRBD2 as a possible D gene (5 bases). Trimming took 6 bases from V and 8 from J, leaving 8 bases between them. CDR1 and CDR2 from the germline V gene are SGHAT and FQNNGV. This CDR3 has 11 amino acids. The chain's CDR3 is CASSYGDIQYF. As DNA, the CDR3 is TGTGCCAGCAGTTACGGGGACATTCAGTACTTC.

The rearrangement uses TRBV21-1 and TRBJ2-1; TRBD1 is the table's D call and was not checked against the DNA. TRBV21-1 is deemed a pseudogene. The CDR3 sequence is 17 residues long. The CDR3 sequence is CASSKVRDRGRCNEQFF. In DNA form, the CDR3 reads TGTGCCAGCAGCAAAGTCCGGGACAGGGGCAGGTGCAATGAGCAGTTCTTC.

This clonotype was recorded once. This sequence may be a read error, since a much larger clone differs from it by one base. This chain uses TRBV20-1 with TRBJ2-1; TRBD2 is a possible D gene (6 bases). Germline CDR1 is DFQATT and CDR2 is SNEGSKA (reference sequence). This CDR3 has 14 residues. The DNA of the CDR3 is TGCAGTGCTACCTTTTCGGGAGACAACAATGAGCTGTTCTTC. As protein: CSATFSGDNNELFF.

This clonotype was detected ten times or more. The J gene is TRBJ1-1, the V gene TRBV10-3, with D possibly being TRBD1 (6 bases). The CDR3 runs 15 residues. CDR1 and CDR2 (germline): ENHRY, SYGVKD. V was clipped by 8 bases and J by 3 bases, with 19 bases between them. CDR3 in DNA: TGTGCCATCTCTCAGGGGCCGTATAAACACACTGAAGCTTTCTTT. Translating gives CAISQGPYKHTEAFF.

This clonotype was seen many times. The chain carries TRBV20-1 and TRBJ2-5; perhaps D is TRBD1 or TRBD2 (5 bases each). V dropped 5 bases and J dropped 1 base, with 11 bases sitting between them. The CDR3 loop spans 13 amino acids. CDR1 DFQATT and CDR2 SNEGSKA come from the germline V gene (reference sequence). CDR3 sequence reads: CSACRDVQETQYF. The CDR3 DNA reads TGCAGTGCTTGCCGGGACGTCCAAGAGACCCAGTACTTC.

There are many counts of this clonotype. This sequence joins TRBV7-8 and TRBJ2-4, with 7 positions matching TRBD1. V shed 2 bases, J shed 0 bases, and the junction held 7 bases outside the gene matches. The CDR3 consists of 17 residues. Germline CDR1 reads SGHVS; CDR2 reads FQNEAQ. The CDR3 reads CASSLLGTAAAKNIQYF. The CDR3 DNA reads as TGTGCCAGCAGCTTATTGGGGACAGCCGCAGCCAAAAACATTCAGTACTTC.

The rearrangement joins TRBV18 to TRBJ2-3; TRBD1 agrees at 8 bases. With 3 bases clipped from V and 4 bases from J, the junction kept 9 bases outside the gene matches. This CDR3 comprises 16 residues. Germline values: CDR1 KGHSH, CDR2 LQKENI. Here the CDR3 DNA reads TGTGCCAGCTCACCCCCGGACAGGGTACCTCCAGATACGCAGTATTTT. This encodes CASSPPDRVPPDTQYF.

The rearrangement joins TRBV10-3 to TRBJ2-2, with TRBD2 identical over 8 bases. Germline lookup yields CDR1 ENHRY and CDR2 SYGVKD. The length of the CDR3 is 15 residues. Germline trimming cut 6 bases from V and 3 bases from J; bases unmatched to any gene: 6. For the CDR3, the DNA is TGTGCCATCAGACGGCGGGAGGAGGACACCGGGGAGCTGTTTTTT. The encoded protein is CAIRRREEDTGELFF.

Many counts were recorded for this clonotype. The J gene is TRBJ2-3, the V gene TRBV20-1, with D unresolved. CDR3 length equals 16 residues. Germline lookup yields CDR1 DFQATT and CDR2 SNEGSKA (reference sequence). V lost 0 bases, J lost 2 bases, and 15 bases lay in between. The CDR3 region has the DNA TGCAGTGCTAGAGACCAGACCGTGATCCCCACAGATACGCAGTATTTT. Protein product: CSARDQTVIPTDTQYF.

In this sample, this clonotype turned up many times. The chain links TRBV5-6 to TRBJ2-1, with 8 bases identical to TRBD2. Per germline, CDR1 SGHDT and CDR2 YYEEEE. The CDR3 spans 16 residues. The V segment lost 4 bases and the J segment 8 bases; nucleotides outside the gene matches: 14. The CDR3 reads CASSHRFGTRVDEQFF. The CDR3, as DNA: TGTGCCAGCAGCCATAGGTTTGGGACTAGGGTCGATGAGCAGTTCTTC.

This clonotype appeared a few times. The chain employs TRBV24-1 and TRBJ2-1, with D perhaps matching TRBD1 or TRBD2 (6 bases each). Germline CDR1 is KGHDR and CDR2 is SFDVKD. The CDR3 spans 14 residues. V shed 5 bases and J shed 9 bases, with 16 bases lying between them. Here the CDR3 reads CATSGYPRGGEQFF. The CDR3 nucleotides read TGTGCCACCAGTGGTTACCCCAGGGGAGGTGAGCAGTTCTTC.

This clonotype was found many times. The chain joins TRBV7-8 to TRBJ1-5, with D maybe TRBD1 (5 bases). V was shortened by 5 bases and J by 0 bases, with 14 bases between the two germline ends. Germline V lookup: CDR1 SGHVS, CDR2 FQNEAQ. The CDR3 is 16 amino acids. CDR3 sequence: CASSGGDLGSNQPQHF. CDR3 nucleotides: TGTGCCAGCAGCGGGGGAGATCTAGGTAGCAATCAGCCCCAGCATTTT.

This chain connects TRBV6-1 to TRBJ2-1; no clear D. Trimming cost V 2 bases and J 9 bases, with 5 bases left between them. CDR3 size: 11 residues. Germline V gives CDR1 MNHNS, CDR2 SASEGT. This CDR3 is CASSESGEQFF. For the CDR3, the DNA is TGTGCCAGCAGTGAATCGGGTGAGCAGTTCTTC.

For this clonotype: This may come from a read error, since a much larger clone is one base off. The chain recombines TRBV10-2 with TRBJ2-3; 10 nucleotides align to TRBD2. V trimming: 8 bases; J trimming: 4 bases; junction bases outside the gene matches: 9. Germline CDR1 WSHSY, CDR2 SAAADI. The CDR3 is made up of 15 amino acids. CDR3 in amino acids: CASHDLAGVSDTQYF. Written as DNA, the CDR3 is TGCGCCAGCCACGATCTAGCGGGAGTTTCAGATACGCAGTATTTT.

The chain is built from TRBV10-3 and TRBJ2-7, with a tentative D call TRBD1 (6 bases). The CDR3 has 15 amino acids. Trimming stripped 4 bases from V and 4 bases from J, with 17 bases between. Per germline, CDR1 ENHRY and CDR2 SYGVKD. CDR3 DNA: TGTGCCATCAGTGCGGGGACGCTGGGACATTACGAGCAGTACTTC. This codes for CAISAGTLGHYEQYF.

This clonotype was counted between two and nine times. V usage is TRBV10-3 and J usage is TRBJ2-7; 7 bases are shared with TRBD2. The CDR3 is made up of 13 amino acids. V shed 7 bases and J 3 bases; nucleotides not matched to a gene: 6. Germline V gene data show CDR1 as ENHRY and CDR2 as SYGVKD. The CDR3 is CAIKGASGYEQYF. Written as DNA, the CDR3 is TGTGCCATCAAAGGGGCTAGCGGCTACGAGCAGTACTTC.

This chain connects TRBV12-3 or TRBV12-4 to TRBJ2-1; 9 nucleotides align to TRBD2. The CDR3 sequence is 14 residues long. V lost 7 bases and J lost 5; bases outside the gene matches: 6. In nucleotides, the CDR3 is TGTGCCAGCACCTTAGCGGGGGAGGACAATGAGCAGTTCTTC. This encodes CASTLAGEDNEQFF.

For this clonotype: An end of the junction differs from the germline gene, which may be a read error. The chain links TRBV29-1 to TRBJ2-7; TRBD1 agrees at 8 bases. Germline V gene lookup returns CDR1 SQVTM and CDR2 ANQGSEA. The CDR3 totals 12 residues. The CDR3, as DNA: TGCAGCGTTGGGCAGGGGGCCTACAAGCAGTACTTC. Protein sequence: CSVGQGAYKQYF.

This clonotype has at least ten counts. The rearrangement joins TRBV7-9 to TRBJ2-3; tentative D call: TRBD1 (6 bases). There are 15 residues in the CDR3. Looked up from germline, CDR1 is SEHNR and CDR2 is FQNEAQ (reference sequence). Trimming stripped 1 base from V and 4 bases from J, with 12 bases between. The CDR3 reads CASSLGAGTSDTQYF. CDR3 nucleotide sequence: TGTGCCAGCAGCTTAGGGGCCGGGACATCAGATACGCAGTATTTT.

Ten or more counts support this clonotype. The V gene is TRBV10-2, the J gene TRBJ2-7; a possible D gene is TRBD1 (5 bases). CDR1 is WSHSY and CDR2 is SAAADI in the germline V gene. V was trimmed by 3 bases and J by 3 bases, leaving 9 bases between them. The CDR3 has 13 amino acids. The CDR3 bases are TGCGCCAGCAGTGACAGGGTAAACTACGAGCAGTACTTC. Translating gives CASSDRVNYEQYF.

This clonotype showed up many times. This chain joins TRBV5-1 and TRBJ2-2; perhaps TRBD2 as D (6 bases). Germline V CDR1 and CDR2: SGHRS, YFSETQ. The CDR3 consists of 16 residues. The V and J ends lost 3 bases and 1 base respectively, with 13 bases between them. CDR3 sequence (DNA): TGCGCCAGCAGCTCGATAGCGGAAATGAACACCGGGGAGCTGTTTTTT. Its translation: CASSSIAEMNTGELFF.

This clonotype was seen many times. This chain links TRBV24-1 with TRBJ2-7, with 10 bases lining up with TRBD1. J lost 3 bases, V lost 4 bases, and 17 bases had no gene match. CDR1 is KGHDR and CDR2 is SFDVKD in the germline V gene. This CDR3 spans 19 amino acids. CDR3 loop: CATSDLTGTGDGTDYEQYF. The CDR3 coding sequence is TGTGCCACCAGTGACTTGACCGGGACAGGGGACGGGACGGACTACGAGCAGTACTTC.